The TCR beta chain under discussion was sequenced for a study of long-term antiretroviral therapy in people with HIV. Sequencing relied on immunoSEQ assay v3.0, run at survey level. Sequencing used immunoSEQ multiplex PCR; TCRdb keeps in-frame clones, though not all of them. The top ten hold about 9.1% of the sample, which has around 18,000 clones, around 91% seen once. This CDR3 spans 12 amino acids. Germline-derived CDR1 and CDR2 are SGHRS and YFSETQ. Trimming cost V 0 bases and J 11 bases, with 10 bases left between them. This chain links TRBV5-1 with TRBJ2-3; D is unclear. Sequences were derived from unsorted PBMCs, sampled 4.2 years after starting antiretroviral therapy. The TCR originated in a man aged 50-59 years with HIV. CDR3 amino acids: CASSLDTSRQYF. CDR3 sequence (DNA): TGCGCCAGCAGCTTGGATACGTCCCGGCAGTATTTT. Full variable domain (outside the CDR3, taken from reference TRBV5-1 and TRBJ2-3): KAGVTQTPRYLIKTRGQQVTLSCSPISGHRSVSWYQQTPGQGLQFLFEYFSETQRNKGNFPGRFSGRQFSNSRSEMNVSTLELGDSALYLCASSLDTSRQYFGPGTRLTVL.